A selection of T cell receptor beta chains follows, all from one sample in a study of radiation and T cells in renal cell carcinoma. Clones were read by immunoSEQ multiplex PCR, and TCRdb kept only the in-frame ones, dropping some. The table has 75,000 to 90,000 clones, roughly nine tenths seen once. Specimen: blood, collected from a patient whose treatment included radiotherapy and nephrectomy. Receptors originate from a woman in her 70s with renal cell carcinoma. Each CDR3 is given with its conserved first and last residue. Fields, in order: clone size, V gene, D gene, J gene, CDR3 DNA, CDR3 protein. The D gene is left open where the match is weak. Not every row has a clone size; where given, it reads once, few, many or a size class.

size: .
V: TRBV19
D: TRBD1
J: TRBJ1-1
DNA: TGTGCCAGTAGTAGGGCAGACAGGGGCCTGAACACTGAAGCTTTCTTT
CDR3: CASSRADRGLNTEAFF

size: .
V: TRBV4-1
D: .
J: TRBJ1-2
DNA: TGCGCCAGCAGCCATGTGGGCGTGGGGGCTGGCTACACCTTC
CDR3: CASSHVGVGAGYTF

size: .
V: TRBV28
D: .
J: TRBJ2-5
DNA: TGTGCCAGCAGTCCCGGGACGGGAGACGAGACCCAGTACTTC
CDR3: CASSPGTGDETQYF

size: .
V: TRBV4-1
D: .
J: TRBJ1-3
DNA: TGCGCCAGCAGCCAAGATAGCGTGGGGATAGGATCTGGAAACACCATATATTTT
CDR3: CASSQDSVGIGSGNTIYF

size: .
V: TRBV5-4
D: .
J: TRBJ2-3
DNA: TGTGCCAGCAGCTCCCCGGGGGCAGATACGCAGTATTTT
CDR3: CASSSPGADTQYF

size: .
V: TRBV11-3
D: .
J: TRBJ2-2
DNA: TGTGCCAGCAGCTTAAGTTCCTTGGGGGGGAACACCGGGGAGCTGTTTTTT
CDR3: CASSLSSLGGNTGELFF

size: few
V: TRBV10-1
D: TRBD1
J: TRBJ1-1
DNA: TGCGCCAGCAGTAGACAGGGGAGGGTTAACACTGAAGCTTTCTTT
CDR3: CASSRQGRVNTEAFF

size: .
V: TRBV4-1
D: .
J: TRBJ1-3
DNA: TGCGCCAGCAGCCGCCAGACAGGTAACGGTGGCACCATATATTTT
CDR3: CASSRQTGNGGTIYF

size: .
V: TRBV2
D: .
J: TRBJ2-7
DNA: TGTGCCAGCAGTGTGACGCACCCTGATGAGCAGTACTTC
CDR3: CASSVTHPDEQYF

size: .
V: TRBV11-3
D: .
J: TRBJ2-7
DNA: TGTGCCAGCAGCTTTTCCACCCCTTCGGGATACCCCTACGAGCAGTACTTC
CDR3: CASSFSTPSGYPYEQYF

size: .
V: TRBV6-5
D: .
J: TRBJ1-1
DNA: TGTGCCAGCAGTCTTGGCAGGGGCGGAACTGAAGCTTTCTTT
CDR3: CASSLGRGGTEAFF

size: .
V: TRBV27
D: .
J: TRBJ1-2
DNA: TGTGCCAGCAGTTTAAGTTGGGGGGGCTATGGCTACACCTTC
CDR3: CASSLSWGGYGYTF

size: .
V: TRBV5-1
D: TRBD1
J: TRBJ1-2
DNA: TGCGCCAGCAGCTTGGAGTCGACAGGGTATGGCTACACCTTC
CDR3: CASSLESTGYGYTF

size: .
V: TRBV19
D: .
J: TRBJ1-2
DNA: TGTGCCAGTAGCTGGTCCCGAAAGGACTATGGCTACACCTTC
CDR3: CASSWSRKDYGYTF

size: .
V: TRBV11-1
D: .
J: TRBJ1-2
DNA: TGTGCCAGCAGCTTAACGAGGGAAGAATACCCGAACTATGGCTACACCTTC
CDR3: CASSLTREEYPNYGYTF

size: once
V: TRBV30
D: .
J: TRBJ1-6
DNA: TGTGCCTGGAAGGCGGAGAATTCACCCCTCCACTTT
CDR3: CAWKAENSPLHF

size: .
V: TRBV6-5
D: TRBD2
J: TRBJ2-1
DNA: TGTGCCAGCAGAAAAGCGGGGGCCCTTCACAATGAGCAGTTCTTC
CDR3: CASRKAGALHNEQFF